This T cell receptor beta chain was obtained from a study of early T cells in non-severe SARS-CoV-2 infection. General study findings and limits: Matching with VDJdb favored anti-spike CD8 responses (missing private and CD4 specificities).

Germline V lookup: CDR1 WNHNN, CDR2 SYGVQD (reference sequence). The CDR3 has 16 amino acids. The library protocol tagged individual cDNA molecules with unique molecular identifiers. MiXCR was run by TCRdb on the 5' RACE reads, yielding one entry per CDR3 protein. The table lists about 61,000 distinct CDR3 sequences, more than 10% of them singletons. A word on this clonotype: Its antigen is not known. Possible read error: a much larger clone is one base away.

The sequenced sample was whole blood. The rearrangement joins TRBV10-1 to TRBJ2-3; perhaps D is TRBD1 or TRBD2 (5 bases each). This receptor was identified in an adult who was a healthcare worker with PCR-confirmed SARS-CoV-2 infection or an uninfected control (not recorded which). Here the CDR3 DNA reads TGCGCCAACAGTGAGTCTTTGGGGGTCTCGACAGATACGCAGTATTTT. As protein: CANSESLGVSTDTQYF.